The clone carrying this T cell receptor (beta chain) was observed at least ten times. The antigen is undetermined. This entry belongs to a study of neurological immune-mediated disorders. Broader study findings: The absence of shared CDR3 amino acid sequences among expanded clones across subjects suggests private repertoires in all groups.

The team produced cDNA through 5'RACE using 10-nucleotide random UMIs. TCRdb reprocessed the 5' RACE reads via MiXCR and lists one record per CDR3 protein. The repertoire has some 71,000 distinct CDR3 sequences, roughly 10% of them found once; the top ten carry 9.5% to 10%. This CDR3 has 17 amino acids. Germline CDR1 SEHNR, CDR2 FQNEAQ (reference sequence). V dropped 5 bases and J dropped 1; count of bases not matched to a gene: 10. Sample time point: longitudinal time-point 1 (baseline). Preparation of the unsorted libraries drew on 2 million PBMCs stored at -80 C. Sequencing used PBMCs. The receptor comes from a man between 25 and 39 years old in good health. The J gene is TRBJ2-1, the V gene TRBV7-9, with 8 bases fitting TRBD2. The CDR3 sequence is CASSPGGSGESYNEQFF. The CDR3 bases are TGTGCCAGCAGCCCCGGAGGTAGCGGGGAGTCCTACAATGAGCAGTTCTTC.